The TCR beta chain described here comes from a study of tumor and adjacent non-tumor tissue in lung cancer. Study-wide context: Each sample yielded 4 million to 4.5 million productive TCRbeta reads on average. General study results and limits: Top 100 clones took a larger repertoire share in normal lung. Tumor tissue had significantly higher TCR diversity than normal lung.

Details on this clonotype: No antigen is known for it. A read error may explain this, as a much larger clone is one base away.

A modified ARM-PCR protocol with three rounds of nested PCR amplified TCRbeta. TCRdb analysed the multiplex PCR reads with MiXCR anew, one entry per CDR3 protein. This table holds some 99,000 distinct CDR3 sequences, 75% found once. The CDR3 has 15 residues. CDR1 and CDR2 (germline): SQVTM, ANQGSEA. This sample's RNA came from whole unsorted tissue. This chain connects TRBV29-1 to TRBJ2-7; 11 nucleotides match TRBD1. This sequence was found in a woman aged 60-75 years with non-small cell lung cancer. Sequencing input: lung tumor tissue. The DNA of the CDR3 is TGCAACGTAGAAATCAACGGACAGGGGGCAGGGGAGCAGTACTTC. Translated, it gives CNVEINGQGAGEQYF.